The next 3 T cell receptor beta chains were all read from a single sample in a study of blood T cell repertoires in COVID-19. Produced via immunoSEQ multiplex PCR; TCRdb's table is partial and in-frame only. The profile shows around 160,000 clones, 70% to 90% of them singletons. Sample: peripheral blood. These receptors came from a human donor in a cohort sampled during active COVID-19.

V usage is TRBV6-2 or TRBV6-3 and J usage is TRBJ1-3; D is possibly TRBD1 (6 bases). The CDR3 runs 18 residues. Germline V gives CDR1 MNHEY, CDR2 SVGEGT. Trimming removed 5 bases at V and 0 bases at J, with 20 bases between. CDR3 DNA sequence: TGTGCCAGCAGTCATTCGCCGGCCCGGGACATCTCTGGAAACACCATATATTTT. It specifies CASSHSPARDISGNTIYF.

The CDR3 DNA is TGTGCCACCAGTGACCCCTCCCCTAGCGGGAGGGATGAGCAGTTCTTC. As protein: CATSDPSPSGRDEQFF. The V gene is TRBV24-1, the J gene TRBJ2-1, with 12 bases aligning to TRBD2. This CDR3 is 16 amino acids long. V gave up 4 bases and J gave up 8 bases; unmatched junction bases: 8. Germline CDR1 KGHDR, CDR2 SFDVKD.

The V and J genes are TRBV7-3 and TRBJ1-1, with 7 bases matching TRBD1. Germline values: CDR1 SGHTA, CDR2 FQGTGA. There are 19 residues in the CDR3. J gave up 1 base and V 4 bases, and 18 bases lay outside the gene matches. Written as DNA, the CDR3 is TGTGCCAGCAGCTCATCCTTAGCCCCACAGGGGTACAGGAACACTGAAGCTTTCTTT. It is translated as CASSSSLAPQGYRNTEAFF.